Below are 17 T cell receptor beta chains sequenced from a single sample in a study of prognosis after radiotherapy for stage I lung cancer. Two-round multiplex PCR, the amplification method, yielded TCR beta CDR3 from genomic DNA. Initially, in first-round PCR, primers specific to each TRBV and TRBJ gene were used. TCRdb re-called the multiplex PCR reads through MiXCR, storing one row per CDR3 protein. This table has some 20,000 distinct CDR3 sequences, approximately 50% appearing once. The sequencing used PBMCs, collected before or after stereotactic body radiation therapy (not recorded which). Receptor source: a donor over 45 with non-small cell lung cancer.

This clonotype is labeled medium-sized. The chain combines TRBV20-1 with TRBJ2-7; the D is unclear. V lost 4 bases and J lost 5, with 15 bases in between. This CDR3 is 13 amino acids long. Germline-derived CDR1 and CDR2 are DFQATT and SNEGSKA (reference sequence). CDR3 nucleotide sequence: TGCAGTGCTACCCCTGGGGTCCCCGACGAGCAGTACTTC. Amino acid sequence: CSATPGVPDEQYF.

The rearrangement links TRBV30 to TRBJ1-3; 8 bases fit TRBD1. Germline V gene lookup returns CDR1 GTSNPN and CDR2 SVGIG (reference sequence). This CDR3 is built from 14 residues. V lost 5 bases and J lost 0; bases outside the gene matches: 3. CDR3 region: CAWGQGLSGNTIYF. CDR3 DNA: TGTGCCTGGGGACAGGGACTCTCTGGAAACACCATATATTTT.

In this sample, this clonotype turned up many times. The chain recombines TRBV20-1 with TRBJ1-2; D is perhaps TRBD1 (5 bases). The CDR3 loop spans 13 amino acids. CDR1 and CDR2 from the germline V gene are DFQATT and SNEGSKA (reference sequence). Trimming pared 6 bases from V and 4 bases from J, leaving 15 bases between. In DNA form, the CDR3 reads TGCAGTGCAACCCACAGGTCGGGCTATGGCTACACCTTC. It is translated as CSATHRSGYGYTF.

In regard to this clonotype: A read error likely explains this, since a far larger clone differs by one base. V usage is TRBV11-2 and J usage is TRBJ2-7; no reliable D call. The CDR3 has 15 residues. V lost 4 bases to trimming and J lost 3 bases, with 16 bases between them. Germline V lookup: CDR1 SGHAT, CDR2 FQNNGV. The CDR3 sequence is CASSSLLAGNYEQYF. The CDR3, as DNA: TGTGCCAGCAGCTCCCTATTGGCAGGCAACTACGAGCAGTACTTC.

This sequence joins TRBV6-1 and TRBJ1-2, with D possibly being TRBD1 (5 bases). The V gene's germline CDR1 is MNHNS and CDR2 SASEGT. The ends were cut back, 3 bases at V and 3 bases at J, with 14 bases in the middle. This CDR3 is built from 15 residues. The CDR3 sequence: CASSEGRGVDYGYTF. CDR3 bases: TGTGCCAGCAGTGAGGGCCGGGGGGTGGACTATGGCTACACCTTC.

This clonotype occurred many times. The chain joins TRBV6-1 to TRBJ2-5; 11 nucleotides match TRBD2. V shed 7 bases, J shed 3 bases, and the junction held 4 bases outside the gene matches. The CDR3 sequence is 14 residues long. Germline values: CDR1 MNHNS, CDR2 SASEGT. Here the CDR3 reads CASNLAGGKETQYF. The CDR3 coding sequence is TGTGCCAGCAACTTAGCGGGAGGGAAAGAGACCCAGTACTTC.

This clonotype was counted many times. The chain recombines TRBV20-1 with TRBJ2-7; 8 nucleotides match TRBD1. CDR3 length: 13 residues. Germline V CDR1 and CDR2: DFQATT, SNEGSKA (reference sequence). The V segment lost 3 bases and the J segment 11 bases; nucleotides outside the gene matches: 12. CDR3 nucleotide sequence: TGCAGTGCTAGGGGCCCGACAGGGGCCAGGGAGTACTTC. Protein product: CSARGPTGAREYF.

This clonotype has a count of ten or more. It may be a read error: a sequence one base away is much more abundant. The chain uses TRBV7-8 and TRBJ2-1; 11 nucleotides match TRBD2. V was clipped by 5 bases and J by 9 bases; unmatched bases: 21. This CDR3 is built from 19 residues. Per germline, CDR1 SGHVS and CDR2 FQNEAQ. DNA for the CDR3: TGTGCCAGCAGCCTCCGGCCTAGCGGGAGGACCCCGATTAGGTGTGAGCAGTTCTTC. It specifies CASSLRPSGRTPIRCEQFF.

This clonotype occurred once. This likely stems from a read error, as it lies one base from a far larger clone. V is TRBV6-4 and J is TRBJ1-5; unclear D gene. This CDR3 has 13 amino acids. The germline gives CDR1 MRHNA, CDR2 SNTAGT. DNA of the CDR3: TGTGCCATCAGTGACGTCAGCAATCAGCCCCAGCATTTT. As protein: CAISDVSNQPQHF.

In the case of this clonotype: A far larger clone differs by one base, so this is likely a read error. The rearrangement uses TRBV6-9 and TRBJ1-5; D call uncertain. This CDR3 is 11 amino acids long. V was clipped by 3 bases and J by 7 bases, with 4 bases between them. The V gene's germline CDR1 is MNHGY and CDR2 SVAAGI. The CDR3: CASSYVQPQHF. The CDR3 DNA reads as TGTGCCAGCAGTTACGTGCAGCCCCAGCATTTT.

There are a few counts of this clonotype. CDR3 region: CASSSLAGSNEQFF. CDR3 DNA sequence: TGTGCCAGCAGTTCGCTAGCGGGATCCAATGAGCAGTTCTTC. The chain has TRBV12-3 or TRBV12-4 and TRBJ2-1, with TRBD2 matching over 9 bases. The V and J ends lost 4 bases and 6 bases, in that order; junction bases with no gene match: 4. The CDR3 is 14 residues long.

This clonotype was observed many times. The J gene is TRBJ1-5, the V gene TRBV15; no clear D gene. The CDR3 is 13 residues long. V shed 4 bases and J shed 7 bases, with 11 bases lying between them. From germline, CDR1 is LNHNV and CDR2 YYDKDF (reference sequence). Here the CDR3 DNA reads TGTGCCACCAGCACCAGACTCAGCCAGCCCCAGCATTTT. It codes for CATSTRLSQPQHF.

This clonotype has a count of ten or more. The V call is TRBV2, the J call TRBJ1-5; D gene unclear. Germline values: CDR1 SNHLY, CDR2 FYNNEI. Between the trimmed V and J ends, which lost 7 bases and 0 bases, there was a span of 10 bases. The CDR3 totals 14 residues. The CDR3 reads CASTQQYSNQPQHF. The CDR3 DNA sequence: TGTGCCAGCACACAGCAATATAGCAATCAGCCCCAGCATTTT.

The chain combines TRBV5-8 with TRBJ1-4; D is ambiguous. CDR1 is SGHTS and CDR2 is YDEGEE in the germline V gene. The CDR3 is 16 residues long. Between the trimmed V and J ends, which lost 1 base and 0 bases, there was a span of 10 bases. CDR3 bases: TGTGCCAGCAGCTTGACGCCCGGAACAACTAATGAAAAACTGTTTTTT. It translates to CASSLTPGTTNEKLFF.

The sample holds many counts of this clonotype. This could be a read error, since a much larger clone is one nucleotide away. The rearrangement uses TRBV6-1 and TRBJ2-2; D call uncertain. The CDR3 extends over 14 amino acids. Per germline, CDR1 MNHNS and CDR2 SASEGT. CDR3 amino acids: CTSTPVKGRLELFF. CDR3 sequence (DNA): TGTACCAGCACCCCGGTCAAAGGTCGACTGGAGCTGTTTTTT.

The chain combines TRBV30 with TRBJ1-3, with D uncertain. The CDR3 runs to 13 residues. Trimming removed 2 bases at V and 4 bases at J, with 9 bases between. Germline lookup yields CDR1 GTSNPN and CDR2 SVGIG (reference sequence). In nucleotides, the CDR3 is TGTGCCTGGAGTACGGACGGGGGAAACACCATATATTTT. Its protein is CAWSTDGGNTIYF.

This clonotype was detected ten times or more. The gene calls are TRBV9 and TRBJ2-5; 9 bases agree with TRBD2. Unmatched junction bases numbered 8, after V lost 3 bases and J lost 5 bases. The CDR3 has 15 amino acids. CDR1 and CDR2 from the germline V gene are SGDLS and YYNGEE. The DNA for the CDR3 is TGTGCCAGCAGCGGTAGCGGGAGCGGGGGGGAGACCCAGTACTTC. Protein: CASSGSGSGGETQYF.